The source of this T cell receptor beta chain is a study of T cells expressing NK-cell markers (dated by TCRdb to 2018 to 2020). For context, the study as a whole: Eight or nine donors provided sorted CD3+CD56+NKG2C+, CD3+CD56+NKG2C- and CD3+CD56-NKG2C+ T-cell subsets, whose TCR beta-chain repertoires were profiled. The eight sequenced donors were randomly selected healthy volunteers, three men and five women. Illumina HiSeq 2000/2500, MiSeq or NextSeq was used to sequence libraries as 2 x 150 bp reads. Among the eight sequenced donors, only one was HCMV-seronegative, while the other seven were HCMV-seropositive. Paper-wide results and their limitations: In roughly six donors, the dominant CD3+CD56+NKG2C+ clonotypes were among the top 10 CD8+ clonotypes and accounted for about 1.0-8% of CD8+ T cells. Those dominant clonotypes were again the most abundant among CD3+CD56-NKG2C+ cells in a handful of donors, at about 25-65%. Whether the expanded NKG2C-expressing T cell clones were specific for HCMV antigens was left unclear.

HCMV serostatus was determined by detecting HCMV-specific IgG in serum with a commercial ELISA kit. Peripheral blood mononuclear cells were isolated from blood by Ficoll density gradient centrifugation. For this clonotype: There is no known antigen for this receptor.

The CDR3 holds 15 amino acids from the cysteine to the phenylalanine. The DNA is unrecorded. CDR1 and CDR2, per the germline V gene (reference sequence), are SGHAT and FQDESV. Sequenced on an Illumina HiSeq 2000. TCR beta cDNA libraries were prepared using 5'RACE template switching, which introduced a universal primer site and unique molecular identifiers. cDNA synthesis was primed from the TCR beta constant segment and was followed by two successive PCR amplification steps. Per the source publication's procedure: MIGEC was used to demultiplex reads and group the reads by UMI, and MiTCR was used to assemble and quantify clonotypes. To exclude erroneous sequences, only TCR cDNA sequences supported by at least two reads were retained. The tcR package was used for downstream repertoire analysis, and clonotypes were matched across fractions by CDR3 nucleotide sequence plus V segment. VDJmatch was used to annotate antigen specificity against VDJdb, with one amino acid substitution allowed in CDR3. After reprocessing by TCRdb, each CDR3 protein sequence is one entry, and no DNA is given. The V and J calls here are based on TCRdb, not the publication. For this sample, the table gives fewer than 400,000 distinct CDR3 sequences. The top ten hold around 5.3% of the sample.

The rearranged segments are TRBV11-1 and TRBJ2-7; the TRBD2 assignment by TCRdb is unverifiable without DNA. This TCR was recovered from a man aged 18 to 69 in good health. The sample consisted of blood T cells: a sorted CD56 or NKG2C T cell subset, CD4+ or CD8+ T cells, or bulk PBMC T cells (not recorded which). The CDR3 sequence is CASSFLTSGGYEQYF. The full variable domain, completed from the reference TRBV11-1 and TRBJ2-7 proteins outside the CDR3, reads EAEVAQSPRYKITEKSQAVAFWCDPISGHATLYWYRQILGQGPELLVQFQDESVVDDSQLPKDRFSAERLKGVDSTLKIQPAELGDSAMYLCASSFLTSGGYEQYFGPGTRLTVT.